A selection of T cell receptor beta chains follows, all from one sample in a study of blood T cell repertoires in COVID-19. The method was immunoSEQ multiplex PCR; TCRdb's version includes in-frame clones alone and lacks a portion of them. The sample lists roughly 250,000 clones, 85% to 90% seen once, with around 0.98% in the top ten. Input material: peripheral blood. These receptor sequences come from a woman between 40 and 55 years old who had recovered from COVID-19. The CDR3 runs from the conserved cysteine through the conserved F or W. A D gene is named only where the DNA matches it firmly. Size is stated for part of the rows, as once, few or many counts, or as a class when the clone is expanded.

J gene	clone size	V gene	D gene	CDR3 DNA	CDR3 protein
TRBJ2-5	-	TRBV18	-	TGTGCCAGCTCACCACCGTCCGTGGGCGAGACCCAGTACTTC	CASSPPSVGETQYF
TRBJ1-4	-	TRBV27	-	TGTGCCAGCAGTTTATGGGGACTGCAAAATGAAAAACTGTTTTTT	CASSLWGLQNEKLFF
TRBJ1-2	-	TRBV18	-	TGTGCCAGCCTCCGGACCCGGGGGAACTATGGCTACACCTTC	CASLRTRGNYGYTF
TRBJ2-1	-	TRBV3-1/TRBV3-2	-	TGTGCCAGCAGCCTTTGGCAGGTTAGTGAGCAGTTCTTC	CASSLWQVSEQFF
TRBJ1-5	few	TRBV24-1	-	TGTGCCACCAGTGGGACAGCCAATCAGCCCCAGCATTTT	CATSGTANQPQHF
TRBJ2-5	-	TRBV5-1	-	TGCGCCAGCAGCTTGGGACAGGCCGGAGGCCAGTACTTC	CASSLGQAGGQYF
TRBJ2-1	-	TRBV21-1	-	TGTGCCAGCAGCAAAGAGTGGCGACAAAATGAGCAGTTCTTC	CASSKEWRQNEQFF
TRBJ2-2	-	TRBV29-1	-	TGCAGCGTCCCCTCCCCGGGGGCCGGGGAGCTGTTTTTT	CSVPSPGAGELFF
TRBJ2-3	-	TRBV30	TRBD2	TGTGCCTGGAGCCCCGGGACTAACACAGATACGCAGTATTTT	CAWSPGTNTDTQYF
TRBJ1-4	-	TRBV6-5	-	TGTGCCAGCGGGGAGGTGGGCACTAATGAAAAACTGTTTTTT	CASGEVGTNEKLFF
TRBJ2-2	-	TRBV12-5	TRBD2	TGTGCTAGTGGACTGGGACTAGCGGGAGGCGGGGAGCTGTTTTTT	CASGLGLAGGGELFF